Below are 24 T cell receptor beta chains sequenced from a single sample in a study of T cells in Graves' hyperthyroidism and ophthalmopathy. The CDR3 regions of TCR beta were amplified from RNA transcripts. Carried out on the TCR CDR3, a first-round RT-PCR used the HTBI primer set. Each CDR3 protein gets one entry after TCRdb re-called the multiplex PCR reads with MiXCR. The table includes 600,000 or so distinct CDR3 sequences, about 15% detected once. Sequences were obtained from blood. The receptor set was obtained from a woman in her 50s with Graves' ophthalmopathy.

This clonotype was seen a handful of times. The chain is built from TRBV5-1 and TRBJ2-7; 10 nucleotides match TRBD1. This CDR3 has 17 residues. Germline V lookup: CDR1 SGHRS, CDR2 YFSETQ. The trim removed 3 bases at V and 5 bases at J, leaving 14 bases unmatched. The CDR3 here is CASSYGMWGQGIDEQYF. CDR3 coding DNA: TGCGCCAGCAGCTACGGAATGTGGGGACAGGGGATCGACGAGCAGTACTTC.

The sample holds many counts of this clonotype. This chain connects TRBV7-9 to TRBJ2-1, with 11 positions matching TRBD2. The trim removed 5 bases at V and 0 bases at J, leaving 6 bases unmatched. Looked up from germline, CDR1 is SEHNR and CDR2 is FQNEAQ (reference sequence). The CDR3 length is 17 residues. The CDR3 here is CASSAPGLAGSYNEQFF. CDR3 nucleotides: TGTGCCAGCAGCGCCCCCGGACTAGCGGGCTCCTACAATGAGCAGTTCTTC.

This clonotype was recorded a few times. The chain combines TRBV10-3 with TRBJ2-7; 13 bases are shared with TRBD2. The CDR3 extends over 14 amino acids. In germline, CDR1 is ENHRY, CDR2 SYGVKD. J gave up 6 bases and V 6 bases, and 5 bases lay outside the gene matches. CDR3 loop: CAIRGTSGKGEQYF. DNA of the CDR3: TGTGCCATCAGGGGGACTAGCGGGAAGGGCGAGCAGTACTTC.

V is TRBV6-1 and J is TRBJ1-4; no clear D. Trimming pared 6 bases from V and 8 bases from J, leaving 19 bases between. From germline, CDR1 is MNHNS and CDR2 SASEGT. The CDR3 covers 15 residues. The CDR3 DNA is TGTGCCAGCAGCCCCTCCTCCAGTCCGCGGGAAAAACTGTTTTTT. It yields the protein CASSPSSSPREKLFF.

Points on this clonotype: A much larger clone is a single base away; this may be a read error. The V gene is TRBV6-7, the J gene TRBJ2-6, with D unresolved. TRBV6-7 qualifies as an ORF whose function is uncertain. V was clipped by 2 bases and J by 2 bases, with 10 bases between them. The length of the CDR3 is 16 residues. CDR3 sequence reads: CASSYPQDAGANVLTF. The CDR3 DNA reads TGTGCCAGCAGTTACCCCCAAGATGCTGGGGCCAACGTCCTGACTTTC.

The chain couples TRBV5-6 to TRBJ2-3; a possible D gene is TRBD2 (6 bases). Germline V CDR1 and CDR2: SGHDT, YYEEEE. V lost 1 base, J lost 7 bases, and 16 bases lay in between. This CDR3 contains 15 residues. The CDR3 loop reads CASSLIQRAQNTQYF. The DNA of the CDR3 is TGTGCCAGCAGCTTGATCCAGCGGGCCCAGAATACGCAGTATTTT.

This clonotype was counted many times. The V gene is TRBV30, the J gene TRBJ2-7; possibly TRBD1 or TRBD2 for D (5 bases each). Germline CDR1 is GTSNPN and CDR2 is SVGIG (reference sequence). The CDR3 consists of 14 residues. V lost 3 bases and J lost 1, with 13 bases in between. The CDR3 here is CAWSAKRGSYEQYF. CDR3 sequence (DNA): TGTGCCTGGAGCGCCAAGAGGGGATCCTACGAGCAGTACTTC. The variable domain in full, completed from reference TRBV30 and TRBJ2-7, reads SQTIHQWPATLVQPVGSPLSLECTVEGTSNPNLYWYRQAAGRGLQLLFYSVGIGQISSEVPQNLSASRPQDRQFILSSKKLLLSDSGFYLCAWSAKRGSYEQYFGPGTRLTVT.

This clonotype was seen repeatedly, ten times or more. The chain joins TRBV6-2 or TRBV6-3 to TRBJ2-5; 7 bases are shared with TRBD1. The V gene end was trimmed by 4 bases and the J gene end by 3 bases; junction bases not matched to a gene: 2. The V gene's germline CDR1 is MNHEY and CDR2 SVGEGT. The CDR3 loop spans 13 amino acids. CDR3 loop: CASSSTGKETQYF. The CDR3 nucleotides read TGTGCCAGCAGTTCGACAGGGAAAGAGACCCAGTACTTC.

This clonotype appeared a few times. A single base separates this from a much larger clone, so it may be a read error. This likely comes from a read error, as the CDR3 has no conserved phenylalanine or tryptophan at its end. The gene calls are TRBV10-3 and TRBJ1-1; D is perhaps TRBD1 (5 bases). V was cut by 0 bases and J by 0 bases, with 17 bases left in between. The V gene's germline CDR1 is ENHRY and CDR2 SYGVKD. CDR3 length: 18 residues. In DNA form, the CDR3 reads TGTGCCATCAGTGAGTCCGGATCCTCCGGGACGGTGAACACTGAAGCTTTCCTT. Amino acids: CAISESGSSGTVNTEAFL.

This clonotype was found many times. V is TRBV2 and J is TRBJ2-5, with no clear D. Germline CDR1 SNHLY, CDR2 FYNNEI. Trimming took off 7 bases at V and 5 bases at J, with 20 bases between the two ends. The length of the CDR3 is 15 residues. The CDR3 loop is CASTQSWTLRETQYF. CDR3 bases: TGTGCCAGCACACAATCTTGGACGCTAAGGGAGACCCAGTACTTC.

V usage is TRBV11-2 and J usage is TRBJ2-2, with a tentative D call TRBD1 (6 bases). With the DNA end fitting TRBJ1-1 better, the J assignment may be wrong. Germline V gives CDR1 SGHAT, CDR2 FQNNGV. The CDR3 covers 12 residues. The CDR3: CASTIEGGGAFF. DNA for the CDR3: TGTGCCAGCACTATTGAGGGGGGGGGAGCTTTCTTT.

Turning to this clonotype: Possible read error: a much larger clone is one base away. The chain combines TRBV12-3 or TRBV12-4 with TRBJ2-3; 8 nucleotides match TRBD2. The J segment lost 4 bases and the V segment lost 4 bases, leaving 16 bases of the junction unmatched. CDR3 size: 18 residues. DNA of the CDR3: TGTGCCAGCAGTTCTAGCAATATAGCGGGATGGGAGTCAGATACGCAGTATTTT. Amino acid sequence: CASSSSNIAGWESDTQYF.

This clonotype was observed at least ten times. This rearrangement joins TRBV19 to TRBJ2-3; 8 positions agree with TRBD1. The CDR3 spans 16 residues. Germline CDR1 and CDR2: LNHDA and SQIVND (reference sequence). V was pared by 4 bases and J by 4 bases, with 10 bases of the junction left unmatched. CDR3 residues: CASSTGTGNSADTQYF. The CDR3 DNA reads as TGTGCCAGTAGTACCGGGACAGGCAACAGCGCAGATACGCAGTATTTT.

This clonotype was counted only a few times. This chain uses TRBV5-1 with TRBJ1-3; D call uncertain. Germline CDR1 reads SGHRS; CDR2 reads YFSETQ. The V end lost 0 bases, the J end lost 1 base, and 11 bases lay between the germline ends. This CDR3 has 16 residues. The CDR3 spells CASSLAGRTSGNTIYF. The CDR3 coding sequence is TGCGCCAGCAGCTTGGCCGGTCGGACTTCTGGAAACACCATATATTTT.

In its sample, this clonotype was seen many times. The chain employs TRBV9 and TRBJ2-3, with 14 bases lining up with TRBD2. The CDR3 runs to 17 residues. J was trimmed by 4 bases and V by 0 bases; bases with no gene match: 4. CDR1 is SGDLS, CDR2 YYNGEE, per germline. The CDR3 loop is CASSVAGTSGSSDTQYF. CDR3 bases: TGTGCCAGCAGCGTAGCAGGGACTAGCGGGAGTTCAGATACGCAGTATTTT.

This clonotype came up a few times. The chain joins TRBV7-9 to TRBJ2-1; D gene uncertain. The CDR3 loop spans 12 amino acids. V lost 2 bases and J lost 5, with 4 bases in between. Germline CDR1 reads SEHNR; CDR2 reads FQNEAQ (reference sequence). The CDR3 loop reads CASSLKNNEQFF. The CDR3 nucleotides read TGTGCCAGCAGCTTAAAGAACAATGAGCAGTTCTTC.

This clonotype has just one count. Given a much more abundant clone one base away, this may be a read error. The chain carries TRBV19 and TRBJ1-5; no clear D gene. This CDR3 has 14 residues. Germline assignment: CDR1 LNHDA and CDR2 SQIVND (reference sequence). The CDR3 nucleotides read TGTGCCAGTAGTAAGGTTTATAGCAATCAGCTCCAGCATTTT. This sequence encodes CASSKVYSNQLQHF.

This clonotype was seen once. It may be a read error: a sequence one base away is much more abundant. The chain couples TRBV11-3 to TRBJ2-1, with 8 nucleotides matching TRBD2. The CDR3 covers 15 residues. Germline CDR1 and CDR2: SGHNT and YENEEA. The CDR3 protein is CPSSAGRAEFNEQFF. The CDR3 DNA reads TGTCCCAGCAGCGCCGGGAGGGCCGAGTTCAATGAGCAGTTCTTC.

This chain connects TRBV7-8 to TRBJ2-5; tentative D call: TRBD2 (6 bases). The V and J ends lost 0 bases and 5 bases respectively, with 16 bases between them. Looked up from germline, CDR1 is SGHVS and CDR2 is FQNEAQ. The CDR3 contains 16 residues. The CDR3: CASSLAIAGGRETQYF. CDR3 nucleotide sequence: TGTGCCAGCAGCTTAGCTATCGCGGGTGGGAGGGAGACCCAGTACTTC.

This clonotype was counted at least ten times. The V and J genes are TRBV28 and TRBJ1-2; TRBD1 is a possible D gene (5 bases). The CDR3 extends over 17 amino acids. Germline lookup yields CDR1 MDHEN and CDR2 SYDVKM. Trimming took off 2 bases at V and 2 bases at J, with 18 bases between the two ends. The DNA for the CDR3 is TGTGCCAGCAGTTTAGGGCAGGGTTTTAGGACGAACTATGGCTACACCTTC. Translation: CASSLGQGFRTNYGYTF.

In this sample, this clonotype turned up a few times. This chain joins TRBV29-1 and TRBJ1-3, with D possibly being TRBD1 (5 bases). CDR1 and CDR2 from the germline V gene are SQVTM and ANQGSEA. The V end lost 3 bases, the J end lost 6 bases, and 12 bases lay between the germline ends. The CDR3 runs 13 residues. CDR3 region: CSVEGRGENTIYF. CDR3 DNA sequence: TGCAGCGTTGAGGGACGTGGTGAAAACACCATATATTTT.

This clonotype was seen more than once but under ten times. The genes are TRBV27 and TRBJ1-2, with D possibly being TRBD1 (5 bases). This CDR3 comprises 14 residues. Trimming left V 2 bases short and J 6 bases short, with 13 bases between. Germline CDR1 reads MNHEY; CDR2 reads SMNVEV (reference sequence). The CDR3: CASSLSKGRHGYTF. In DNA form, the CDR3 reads TGTGCCAGCAGTTTAAGTAAGGGGCGCCATGGCTACACCTTC.

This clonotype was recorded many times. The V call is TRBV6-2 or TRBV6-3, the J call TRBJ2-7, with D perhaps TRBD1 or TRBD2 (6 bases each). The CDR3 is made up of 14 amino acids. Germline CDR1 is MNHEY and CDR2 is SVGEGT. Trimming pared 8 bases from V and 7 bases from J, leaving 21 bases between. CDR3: CASYRGQGISEQYF. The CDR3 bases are TGTGCCAGCTATCGGGGGCAGGGGATATCGGAGCAGTACTTC.

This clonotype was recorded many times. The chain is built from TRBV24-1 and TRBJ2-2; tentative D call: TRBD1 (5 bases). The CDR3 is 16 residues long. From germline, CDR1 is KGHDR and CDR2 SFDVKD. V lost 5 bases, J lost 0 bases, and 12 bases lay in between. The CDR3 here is CATSVLFRANTGELFF. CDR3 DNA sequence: TGTGCCACCAGTGTCTTATTCAGGGCGAACACCGGGGAGCTGTTTTTT.